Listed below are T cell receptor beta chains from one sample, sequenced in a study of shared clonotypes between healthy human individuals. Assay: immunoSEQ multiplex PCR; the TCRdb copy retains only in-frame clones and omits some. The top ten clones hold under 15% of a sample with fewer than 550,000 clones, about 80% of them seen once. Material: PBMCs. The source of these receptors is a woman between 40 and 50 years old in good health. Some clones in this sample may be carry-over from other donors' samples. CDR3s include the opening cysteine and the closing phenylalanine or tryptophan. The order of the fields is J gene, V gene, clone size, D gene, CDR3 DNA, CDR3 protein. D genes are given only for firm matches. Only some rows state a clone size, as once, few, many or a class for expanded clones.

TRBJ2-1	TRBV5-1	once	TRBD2	TGCGCCAGCAGCATAGCGGGAGGGGCTGGCAATGAGCAGTTCTTC	CASSIAGGAGNEQFF
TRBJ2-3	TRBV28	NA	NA	TGTGCCAGCCACGCCCCGGGGGATACGCAGTATTTT	CASHAPGDTQYF
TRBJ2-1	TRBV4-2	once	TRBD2	TGTGCCAGCAGCCAAGCGGGCGGGAGTGTCAACAATGAGCAGTTCTTC	CASSQAGGSVNNEQFF
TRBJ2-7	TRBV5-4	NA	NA	TGTGCCAGCAGCTTGAGATCTCAATACGAGCAGTACTTC	CASSLRSQYEQYF
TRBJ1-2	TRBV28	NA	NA	TGTGCCAGCAGTTCCGGATATGGCTACACCTTC	CASSSGYGYTF
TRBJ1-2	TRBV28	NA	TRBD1	TGTGCCAGTAGGACAGGTCCTCGCTACACCTTC	CASRTGPRYTF
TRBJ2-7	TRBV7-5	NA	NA	TGTGCCAGAAGCCACTTAGCGGGAGGGCCCTCCTACGAGCAGTACTTC	CARSHLAGGPSYEQYF
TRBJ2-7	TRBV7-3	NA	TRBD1	TGTGCCAGCAGCTTAGGCGGACAGGCGGACGAGCAGTACTTC	CASSLGGQADEQYF
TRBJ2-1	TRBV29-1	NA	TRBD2	TGCAGCGTTAACGGACTAGCGGGGTCCTACAATGAGCAGTTCTTC	CSVNGLAGSYNEQFF
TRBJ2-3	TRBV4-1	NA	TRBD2	TGCGCCAGCAGCCAGCTGGGCGGGAGTAGCACAGATACGCAGTATTTT	CASSQLGGSSTDTQYF
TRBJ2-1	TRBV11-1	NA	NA	TGTGCCAGCAGCTTCGGCGGGACTGAGAATGAGCAGTTCTTC	CASSFGGTENEQFF
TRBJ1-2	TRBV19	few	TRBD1	TGTGCCACCAAGGGACAGGATGGGAGCTACACCTTC	CATKGQDGSYTF
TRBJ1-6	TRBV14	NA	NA	TGTGCCAGCAGCCAAGATAGGGGGACACTGAGTTCACCCCTCCACTTT	CASSQDRGTLSSPLHF
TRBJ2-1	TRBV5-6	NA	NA	TGTGCCAGCAGCTTGTGGGGGTACAATGAGCAGTTCTTC	CASSLWGYNEQFF
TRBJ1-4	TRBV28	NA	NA	TGTGCCAGCAGCCTCCGGGGGGCTAATGAAAAACTGTTTTTT	CASSLRGANEKLFF
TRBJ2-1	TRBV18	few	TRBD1	TGTGCCAGCTCACCACCGACAGGGGCGGACAATGAGCAGTTCTTC	CASSPPTGADNEQFF
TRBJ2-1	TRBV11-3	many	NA	TGTGCCAGCAGCTTACGACCGGGGAGCTACAATGAGCAGTTCTTC	CASSLRPGSYNEQFF
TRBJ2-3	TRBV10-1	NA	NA	TGCGCCAGCAGTGAGTCGTTCGATACAGATACGCAGTATTTT	CASSESFDTDTQYF
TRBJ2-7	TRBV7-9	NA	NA	TGTGCCAGCAGCTTGTCCGGCGGACGGTACGAGCAGTACTTC	CASSLSGGRYEQYF
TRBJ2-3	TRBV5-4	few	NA	TGTGCCAGCAGCTTGGATCGCACAGATACGCAGTATTTT	CASSLDRTDTQYF
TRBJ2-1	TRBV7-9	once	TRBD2	TGTGCCAGCAACTCCGGGACTAGCGGGATATCCTACAATGAGCAGTTCTTC	CASNSGTSGISYNEQFF
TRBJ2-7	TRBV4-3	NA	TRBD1	TGCGCCAGCTCCTTTCTGCCGGGACAGTCCATCTACGAGCAGTACTTC	CASSFLPGQSIYEQYF
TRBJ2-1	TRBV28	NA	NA	TGTGCCAGCAGTCCCCAGATGGGATTCAATGAGCAGTTCTTC	CASSPQMGFNEQFF
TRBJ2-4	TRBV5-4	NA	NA	TGTGCCAGCAGCTTGGAAGGGCCAGAAAACATTCAGTACTTC	CASSLEGPENIQYF
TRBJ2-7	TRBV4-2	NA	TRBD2	TGTGCCAGCAGCCAACGGACTAGCGGACTCTACGAGCAGTACTTC	CASSQRTSGLYEQYF
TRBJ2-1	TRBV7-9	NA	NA	TGTGCCAGCAGCTTAGCTGTGGGAGCGGAGAGCTCCTACAATGAGCAGTTCTTC	CASSLAVGAESSYNEQFF
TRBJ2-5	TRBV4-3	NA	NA	TGCGCCAGCAGCCAAGACACCCCCGGGGAAGTCGGTGAGACCCAGTACTTC	CASSQDTPGEVGETQYF
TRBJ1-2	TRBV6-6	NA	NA	TGTGCCAGCAGTTACGTTAAGGGCTATGGCTACACCTTC	CASSYVKGYGYTF
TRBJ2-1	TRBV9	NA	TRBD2	TGTGCCAGCAGCGTGGGACTAGCAATAGGCGAGCAGTTCTTC	CASSVGLAIGEQFF
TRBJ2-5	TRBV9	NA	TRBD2	TGTGCCAGCAGCCCCCATTCGGGACTAGCGGGAGGAGAGACCCAGTACTTC	CASSPHSGLAGGETQYF
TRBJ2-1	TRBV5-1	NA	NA	TGCGCCAGCAGCTTGGGTCGTAGCGGATACAATGAGCAGTTCTTC	CASSLGRSGYNEQFF
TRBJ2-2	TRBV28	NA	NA	TGTGCCACCTGTTGGACCGCGAGCACCGGGGAGCTGTTTTTT	CATCWTASTGELFF
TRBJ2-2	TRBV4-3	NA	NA	TGCGCCAGCAGCCAAGTCGTTCTGAACACCGGGGAGCTGTTTTTT	CASSQVVLNTGELFF
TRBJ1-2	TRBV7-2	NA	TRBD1	TGTGCCAGCAGCTTAAGACAGGGGGTTGGTGGCTACACCTTC	CASSLRQGVGGYTF
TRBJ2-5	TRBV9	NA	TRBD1	TGTGCCAGCAGCCGCCCAGGACAGGGAGAAGAGACCCAGTACTTC	CASSRPGQGEETQYF
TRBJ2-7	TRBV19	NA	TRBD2	TGTGCCAGTAGTATAACGTCGGGAGGAGGCGAGCAGTACTTC	CASSITSGGGEQYF
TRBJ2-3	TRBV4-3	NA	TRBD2	TGCGCCAGCAGCCAAACTAGCGGAGACACAGATACGCAGTATTTT	CASSQTSGDTDTQYF
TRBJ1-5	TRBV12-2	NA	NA	TGTGCAAGTCGCCTAAACATAAGGGGGGGGCAGCCCCAGCATTTT	CASRLNIRGGQPQHF
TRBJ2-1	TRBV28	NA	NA	TGTGCCAGCGGAGGGGGGCGAGTGGATGAGCAGTTCTTC	CASGGGRVDEQFF
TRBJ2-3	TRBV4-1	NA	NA	TGCGCCAGCAGCCAAGATGTAGATCCTAGCACAGATACGCAGTATTTT	CASSQDVDPSTDTQYF
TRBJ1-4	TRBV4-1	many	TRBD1	TGCGCCAGCAGCCCGACAGGGGTTCGGACTAATGAAAAACTGTTTTTT	CASSPTGVRTNEKLFF
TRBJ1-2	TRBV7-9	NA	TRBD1	TGTGCCAGCAGCCCTACCCGGGACAGGGTGAGCTATGGCTACACCTTC	CASSPTRDRVSYGYTF